This T cell receptor (beta chain) was retrieved from a study of T-cell memory formation after mild COVID-19. Study-level information: TCR clusters showed largely donor specificity.

This clonotype appeared many times. 5'RACE primed at constant segments yielded TCR alpha and TCR beta cDNA libraries bearing sample barcodes and UMIs. From the 5' RACE reads, TCRdb called clonotypes with MiXCR, one entry per CDR3 protein. The sample shows 300,000 to 350,000 distinct CDR3 sequences, approximately 15% of them seen only once. The source is a man younger than 35 who had mild COVID-19 (a few samples of this study predate the infection). Cell type and time point are not known. Material for sequencing was PBMCs or a T cell subset sorted from them (not recorded which).

In DNA form, the CDR3 reads TGCAGCGTTGTAAAGGAGTCGGACGGAAACACCATATATTTT. Encoded protein: CSVVKESDGNTIYF. The V and J genes are TRBV29-1 and TRBJ1-3, with unresolved D. V was pared by 4 bases and J by 4 bases, with 14 bases between. The germline V gene encodes CDR1 SQVTM and CDR2 ANQGSEA. This CDR3 has 14 amino acids.